The 10 T cell receptor beta chains in this list originate from one sample, sequenced in a study of cytomegalovirus exposure and HLA in healthy donors. With 60 Vbeta and 13 Jbeta primers, the PCR was carried out. Assay: immunoSEQ multiplex PCR; the TCRdb copy retains only in-frame clones and omits some. The table records about 94,000 clones, more than 60% of them present only once. Sequencing was carried out using PBMCs. The receptors were sampled from a man aged 30-40 years in good health and CMV-seronegative.

The rearrangement uses TRBV19 and TRBJ1-2, with D possibly being TRBD1 (5 bases). V was trimmed by 5 bases and J by 4 bases, leaving 11 bases between them. The germline CDR1 and CDR2 sequences are LNHDA and SQIVND (reference sequence). This CDR3 contains 13 residues. CDR3 DNA sequence: TGTGCCAGTAGTGCGACAGCTCCCTATGGCTACACCTTC. It translates to CASSATAPYGYTF.

V usage is TRBV9 and J usage is TRBJ1-1; D perhaps matches TRBD1 (5 bases). The CDR3 sequence is 13 residues long. Germline V CDR1 and CDR2: SGDLS, YYNGEE. V lost 0 bases and J 5 bases, leaving 8 bases between the germline ends. The CDR3 DNA is TGTGCCAGCAGCGTAGTAAGGGGTACTGAAGCTTTCTTT. Protein sequence: CASSVVRGTEAFF.

The genes are TRBV2 and TRBJ2-3, with D possibly TRBD1 on 5 matching bases. Trimming removed 7 bases from V and 2 bases from J, with 16 bases in between. The CDR3 runs to 15 residues. The germline gives CDR1 SNHLY, CDR2 FYNNEI. CDR3 in amino acids: CASTSTVFTTDTQYF. CDR3 nucleotides: TGTGCCAGCACCTCGACAGTTTTTACCACAGATACGCAGTATTTT.

The rearrangement joins TRBV11-2 to TRBJ1-6; TRBD1 might be the D (6 bases). CDR3 length: 16 amino acids. V shed 5 bases and J shed 0 bases, with 11 bases lying between them. Germline V CDR1 and CDR2: SGHAT, FQNNGV. In DNA form, the CDR3 reads TGTGCCAGCAGCCCGGGACATAGCTCCTATAATTCACCCCTCCACTTT. Translating it yields CASSPGHSSYNSPLHF.

V and J are TRBV30 and TRBJ1-2, with 8 nucleotides matching TRBD1. J lost 5 bases, V lost 5 bases, and 10 bases had no gene match. In germline, CDR1 is GTSNPN, CDR2 SVGIG (reference sequence). This CDR3 comprises 14 residues. Here the CDR3 reads CAWDLGQEVYGYTF. The CDR3 bases are TGTGCCTGGGACCTGGGACAGGAGGTTTATGGCTACACCTTC.

The V and J genes are TRBV27 and TRBJ1-3; TRBD1 aligns across 7 bases. The CDR3 covers 17 residues. J gave up 3 bases and V 6 bases, and 14 bases lay outside the gene matches. CDR1 MNHEY and CDR2 SMNVEV come from the germline V gene (reference sequence). CDR3 sequence: CASSPRTGWQVGNTIYF. For the CDR3, the DNA is TGTGCCAGCAGCCCGCGGACAGGCTGGCAAGTTGGAAACACCATATATTTT.

The chain employs TRBV19 and TRBJ2-1; 9 bases agree with TRBD2. The V and J ends lost 4 bases and 0 bases, in that order; junction bases with no gene match: 1. Looked up from germline, CDR1 is LNHDA and CDR2 is SQIVND (reference sequence). The CDR3 has 15 amino acids. CDR3 in amino acids: CASSKLAGSYNEQFF. The CDR3 DNA sequence: TGTGCCAGTAGTAAACTAGCGGGCTCCTACAATGAGCAGTTCTTC. The variable domain in full, completed from reference TRBV19 and TRBJ2-1, reads DGGITQSPKYLFRKEGQNVTLSCEQNLNHDAMYWYRQDPGQGLRLIYYSQIVNDFQKGDIAEGYSVSREKKESFPLTVTSAQKNPTAFYLCASSKLAGSYNEQFFGPGTRLTVL.

The V call is TRBV6-7, the J call TRBJ2-1; D is possibly TRBD1 (6 bases). TRBV6-7 is marked as an open reading frame, function uncertain. V was clipped by 9 bases and J by 5 bases, with 11 bases between them. This CDR3 has 12 residues. The chain's CDR3 is CARNRAHNEQFF. As DNA, the CDR3 is TGTGCCAGGAACAGGGCCCACAATGAGCAGTTCTTC.

The genes are TRBV7-2 and TRBJ1-3, with D perhaps TRBD1 (6 bases). The V end lost 5 bases, the J end lost 0 bases, and 14 bases lay between the germline ends. This CDR3 is built from 16 residues. Germline V gene data show CDR1 as SGHTA and CDR2 as FQGNSA. DNA for the CDR3: TGTGCCAGCAGCCAAAGGACAGTAAGCTCTGGAAACACCATATATTTT. It encodes CASSQRTVSSGNTIYF.

The chain carries TRBV10-3 and TRBJ2-1; perhaps TRBD2 as D (5 bases). V shed 0 bases and J shed 12 bases, with 9 bases lying between them. CDR1 is ENHRY and CDR2 is SYGVKD in the germline V gene. CDR3 size: 12 residues. CDR3 nucleotide sequence: TGTGCCATCAGTGAGTCTGACCGGGGGCAGTTCTTC. Its translation is CAISESDRGQFF.